This T cell receptor beta chain was identified in a study of regulatory T cells in long-lasting Graves disease. Study conclusions and caveats: Accuracy could have been hurt by small sample size.

Time point noted: newly diagnosed GD, antithyroid drugs for less than 3 months. The TCR library was made from RNA extracted from PBMCs. This CDR3 has 16 residues. Germline V gene lookup returns CDR1 MNHNS and CDR2 SASEGT. Points on this clonotype: Its antigen is undetermined. This may be a read error, as it is one base from a much larger clone.

Arm-PCR of CDR3 regions and iRepertoire HTBI primers were the basis on which TCR beta libraries were built. TCRdb processed the multiplex PCR reads anew with MiXCR; each CDR3 protein has one entry. This sample yields 300,000 to 400,000 distinct CDR3 sequences, of which 18% are seen a single time; around 37% belongs to the top ten. The clonotype originates from a female donor with Graves disease. The gene calls are TRBV6-1 and TRBJ1-4, with a tentative D call TRBD1 (6 bases). Source: peripheral blood mononuclear cells (PBMCs), taken at new diagnosis, from a patient treated with antithyroid drugs. The CDR3 nucleotides are TGTGCCAGCAGTGAAAATGGGGGGCTGGAGGGTGAAAAACCGTTTTTT. Translating it yields CASSENGGLEGEKPFF.